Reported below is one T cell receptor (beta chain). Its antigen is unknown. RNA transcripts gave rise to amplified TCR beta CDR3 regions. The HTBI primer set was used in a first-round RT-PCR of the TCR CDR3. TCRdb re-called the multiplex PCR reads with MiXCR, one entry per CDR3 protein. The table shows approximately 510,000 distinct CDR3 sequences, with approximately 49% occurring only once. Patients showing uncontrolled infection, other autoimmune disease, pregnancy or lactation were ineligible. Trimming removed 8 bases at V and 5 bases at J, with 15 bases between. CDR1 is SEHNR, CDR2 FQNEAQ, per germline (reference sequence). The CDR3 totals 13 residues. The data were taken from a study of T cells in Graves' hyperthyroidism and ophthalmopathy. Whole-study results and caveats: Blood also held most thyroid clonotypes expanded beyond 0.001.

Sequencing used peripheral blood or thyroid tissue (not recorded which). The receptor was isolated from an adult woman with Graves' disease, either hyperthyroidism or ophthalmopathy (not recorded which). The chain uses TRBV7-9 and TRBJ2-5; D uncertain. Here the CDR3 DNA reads TGTGCCAGCTTCCCAGCCCAGAGGGAGACCCAGTACTTC. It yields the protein CASFPAQRETQYF.